This T cell receptor (beta chain) was retrieved from a study of blood T cells in healthy people across ages. Points from the study as a whole: Diversity was estimated from one million T cells, and these estimates were considered underestimates.

A second PCR, run for about 7 to 11 cycles, used a sample-barcoded 5' primer plus a J-beta primer mix. TCRdb re-called the 5' RACE reads with MiXCR, one entry per CDR3 protein. The table lists 540,000 or so distinct CDR3 sequences, under 55% of them singletons. Individuals who donated were healthy Caucasians from Russia aged about 6 to 90. Each donor supplied ten milliliters of peripheral blood. The amount of total RNA extracted per sample was at least 5 micrograms. The ends lost 4 bases at V and 5 bases at J; junction bases unmatched: 7. Germline loops: CDR1 SQVTM, CDR2 ANQGSEA. This CDR3 region has 13 residues. As for this clonotype: Its antigen is unidentified.

Sequenced: blood. J is TRBJ1-2 and V is TRBV29-1; 7 nucleotides agree with TRBD1. This TCR came from a man of 80 years or more in good health. The CDR3: CSVVQGGGYGYTF. CDR3 nucleotide sequence: TGCAGCGTTGTGCAGGGGGGTGGGTATGGCTACACCTTC.